Sequencing of this TCR beta chain was carried out in a study of technical replicates of blood from several donors. Assay: immunoSEQ multiplex PCR; the TCRdb copy retains only in-frame clones and omits some. The sample lists tens of thousands of clones, roughly 85% occurring once. The V gene's germline CDR1 is SGHNT and CDR2 YYREEE (reference sequence). Losses at the gene ends were 2 bases for V and 6 bases for J; bases not matched to a gene: 7. This CDR3 region has 15 residues. Sequenced: PBMCs. The sequence was collected from a human donor in good health. Some clones in this sample may be carry-over from other donors' samples. The chain couples TRBV5-4 to TRBJ2-2, with 7 bases aligning to TRBD2. CDR3 sequence: CASSFGLGGSGELFF. CDR3 in DNA: TGTGCCAGCAGCTTTGGACTAGGAGGGTCCGGGGAGCTGTTTTTT.